The source of this TCR beta chain is a study of early T cells in non-severe SARS-CoV-2 infection. Researchers attached unique molecular identifiers to individual cDNA molecules. One entry per CDR3 protein, called by TCRdb with MiXCR from the 5' RACE reads. This sample carries fewer than 65,000 distinct CDR3 sequences, about 10% of them seen once, and the ten largest clones take around 3.6%. This CDR3 is 14 amino acids long. J gave up 10 bases and V 3 bases, and 9 bases lay outside the gene matches. The TCR comes from an adult who was a healthcare worker with PCR-confirmed SARS-CoV-2 infection or an uninfected control (not recorded which). The chain uses TRBV12-3 or TRBV12-4 and TRBJ1-1; 9 bases are shared with TRBD1. The starting material was whole blood, obtained at baseline. Here the CDR3 DNA reads TGTGCCAGCAGTTTTTACCGGGACAGGGAACGAGCTTTCTTT. It codes for CASSFYRDRERAFF.